One sample yielded the 32 T cell receptor beta chains listed below, sequenced in a study of T cells in tuberculosis. The table came from immunoSEQ multiplex PCR; TCRdb's copy has only in-frame clones and leaves some out. The table shows about 88,000 clones, with about nine tenths occurring only once. Cells were sorted from thawed PBMC rested overnight and stained with GMM-loaded CD1B tetramer, viability dye and anti-CD3. The lipid loaded on the CD1B tetramers was C32 glucose monomycolate from Rhodococcus equi. The material sequenced was CD1b-GMM tetramer-negative cells sorted from PBMCs. The receptors originated from an adult woman with latent tuberculosis.

V and J are TRBV6-1 and TRBJ2-7, with 11 bases identical to TRBD1. Germline loops: CDR1 MNHNS, CDR2 SASEGT. With V trimmed by 1 base and J by 4 bases, 3 bases remained unmatched. The CDR3 is 15 amino acids. The CDR3 DNA reads TGTGCCAGCAGTGAAGGCGGACAGGGGGCGTACGAGCAGTACTTC. Protein product: CASSEGGQGAYEQYF.

Notes on this clone: Other DNA sequences of this sample code for an identical CDR3. The genes are TRBV19 and TRBJ1-5; perhaps TRBD1 as D (6 bases). The germline gives CDR1 LNHDA, CDR2 SQIVND (reference sequence). The CDR3 extends over 14 amino acids. Trimming left V 2 bases short and J 2 bases short, with 7 bases between. CDR3 residues: CASSISGGNQPQHF. CDR3 sequence (DNA): TGTGCCAGTAGTATATCAGGGGGCAATCAGCCCCAGCATTTT.

The V call is TRBV6-5, the J call TRBJ2-7; D is perhaps TRBD2 (6 bases). The V gene lost 2 bases and the J gene lost 4 bases, with 9 bases spanning the gap. The CDR3 loop spans 13 amino acids. Germline CDR1 is MNHEY and CDR2 is SVGAGI. The DNA of the CDR3 is TGTGCCAGCAGTTACGGGGGGAAGTACGAGCAGTACTTC. Translated, it gives CASSYGGKYEQYF.

The chain carries TRBV9 and TRBJ1-3; D gene unclear. The CDR3 has 15 amino acids. Per germline, CDR1 SGDLS and CDR2 YYNGEE. Trimming cost V 0 bases and J 0 bases, with 7 bases left between them. CDR3 bases: TGTGCCAGCAGCGTAGGAACAGACTCTGGAAACACCATATATTTT. Its protein product is CASSVGTDSGNTIYF.

The gene calls are TRBV7-2 and TRBJ2-2; D possibly corresponds to TRBD2 (7 bases). V was trimmed by 4 bases and J by 0 bases, leaving 18 bases between them. This CDR3 is 18 amino acids long. Germline CDR1 is SGHTA and CDR2 is FQGNSA. CDR3 DNA sequence: TGTGCCAGCAGCTCTCCTAGGGGGGGACCGGCGAACACCGGGGAGCTGTTTTTT. Translating it yields CASSSPRGGPANTGELFF.

The chain carries TRBV7-8 and TRBJ2-7, with 7 bases matching TRBD2. V was pared by 5 bases and J by 6 bases, with 10 bases of the junction left unmatched. Germline assignment: CDR1 SGHVS and CDR2 FQNEAQ. CDR3 length: 14 amino acids. The DNA of the CDR3 is TGTGCCAGCAGCCCCCGGACTAGGGGCGGCGAGCAGTACTTC. As protein: CASSPRTRGGEQYF.

The V gene is TRBV27, the J gene TRBJ2-1, with D maybe TRBD1 (5 bases). CDR3 length equals 13 residues. V was cut by 4 bases and J by 7 bases, with 11 bases left in between. The germline gives CDR1 MNHEY, CDR2 SMNVEV (reference sequence). The CDR3 is CASSSIPGNEQFF. The CDR3 DNA is TGTGCCAGCAGTTCAATTCCAGGGAATGAGCAGTTCTTC.

The chain uses TRBV13 and TRBJ1-3; D is undetermined. This CDR3 is 15 amino acids long. Germline V CDR1 and CDR2: PRHDT, FYEKMQ (reference sequence). Trimming left V 4 bases short and J 3 bases short, with 13 bases between. CDR3 loop: CASSSDYSLGNTIYF. The CDR3 DNA reads TGTGCCAGCAGCTCGGACTATTCTCTTGGAAACACCATATATTTT.

The chain has TRBV9 and TRBJ2-5, with 12 bases that match TRBD2. Germline V CDR1 and CDR2: SGDLS, YYNGEE. The CDR3 covers 14 residues. V was pared by 3 bases and J by 3 bases, with 0 bases of the junction left unmatched. The chain's CDR3 is CASSGTSGEETQYF. DNA for the CDR3: TGTGCCAGCAGCGGGACTAGCGGGGAAGAGACCCAGTACTTC.

This chain links TRBV28 with TRBJ2-2; 9 nucleotides align to TRBD1. Germline V gives CDR1 MDHEN, CDR2 SYDVKM. The J segment lost 5 bases and the V segment lost 2 bases, leaving 12 bases of the junction unmatched. CDR3 length: 18 residues. The CDR3 loop is CASSLTGTGSFFTGELFF. In DNA form, the CDR3 reads TGTGCCAGCAGTTTAACCGGGACAGGGTCATTCTTTACCGGGGAGCTGTTTTTT.

This chain connects TRBV30 to TRBJ2-2, with a possible D match to TRBD1 (5 bases). The CDR3 is 14 residues long. In germline, CDR1 is GTSNPN, CDR2 SVGIG (reference sequence). V dropped 6 bases and J dropped 9 bases, with 20 bases sitting between them. CDR3 sequence: CACYRMEAQRELFF. DNA of the CDR3: TGTGCCTGTTACAGGATGGAAGCCCAACGGGAGCTGTTTTTT.

The chain uses TRBV7-9 and TRBJ2-5; D not certain. CDR1 and CDR2 (germline): SEHNR, FQNEAQ (reference sequence). V lost 3 bases to trimming and J lost 0 bases, with 8 bases between them. The CDR3 spans 14 residues. In DNA, the CDR3 is TGTGCCAGCAGCTTTAGGAGCGACCAAGAGACCCAGTACTTC. Protein sequence: CASSFRSDQETQYF.

The gene calls are TRBV4-2 and TRBJ2-1; 8 nucleotides agree with TRBD2. V lost 3 bases to trimming and J lost 9 bases; unmatched junction nucleotides: 13. CDR3 length: 16 residues. CDR1 is LGHNA, CDR2 YNFKEQ, per germline. CDR3 in DNA: TGTGCCAGCAGCCAGGTCGGCGGGGGACGGGGGGGTGAGCAGTTCTTC. Residues: CASSQVGGGRGGEQFF.

Remarks on this clone: This specimen includes other DNA sequences encoding the same CDR3. This rearrangement joins TRBV5-1 to TRBJ2-5, with 7 bases matching TRBD2. The germline V gene encodes CDR1 SGHRS and CDR2 YFSETQ. The junction had 5 bases not matched to a gene; V was cut back by 4 bases and J by 5 bases. CDR3 length: 13 residues. The CDR3: CASSLGGSETQYF. CDR3 coding DNA: TGCGCCAGCAGCCTCGGGGGGTCGGAGACCCAGTACTTC. Complete variable domain (other parts from reference TRBV5-1 and TRBJ2-5): KAGVTQTPRYLIKTRGQQVTLSCSPISGHRSVSWYQQTPGQGLQFLFEYFSETQRNKGNFPGRFSGRQFSNSRSEMNVSTLELGDSALYLCASSLGGSETQYFGPGTRLLVL.

The chain recombines TRBV27 with TRBJ2-7, with TRBD2 identical over 10 bases. The V and J ends lost 5 bases and 1 base, in that order; junction bases with no gene match: 8. CDR3 length equals 16 residues. Germline V gives CDR1 MNHEY, CDR2 SMNVEV (reference sequence). The CDR3 is CASSPTLAGVSYEQYV. The DNA of the CDR3 is TGTGCCAGCAGTCCGACCCTAGCGGGGGTGTCCTACGAGCAGTACGTC.

The J gene is TRBJ1-2, the V gene TRBV19; a possible D gene is TRBD1 (6 bases). V lost 4 bases and J 7 bases, leaving 13 bases between the germline ends. This CDR3 region has 13 residues. CDR1 is LNHDA, CDR2 SQIVND, per germline (reference sequence). CDR3 region: CASSTNRVGGYTF. The CDR3 coding sequence is TGTGCCAGTAGTACTAACAGGGTTGGTGGCTACACCTTC.

This sequence joins TRBV7-9 and TRBJ2-5; a weak D match, TRBD1 (5 bases). The CDR3 is made up of 15 amino acids. CDR1 is SEHNR, CDR2 FQNEAQ, per germline (reference sequence). Deletions cut 1 base from V and 1 base from J, with 10 bases between. The CDR3 here is CASSLDSRAQETQYF. In DNA, the CDR3 is TGTGCCAGCAGCTTAGACAGCAGGGCCCAAGAGACCCAGTACTTC.

The V gene is TRBV29-1, the J gene TRBJ2-7, with TRBD1 matching 9 bases. The CDR3 length is 13 residues. The junction had 7 bases not matched to a gene; V was cut back by 4 bases and J by 6 bases. CDR1 and CDR2 (germline): SQVTM, ANQGSEA. The CDR3 reads CSVVMGTGPEQYF. Written as DNA, the CDR3 is TGCAGCGTTGTGATGGGGACAGGGCCCGAGCAGTACTTC.

Written as DNA, the CDR3 is TGCGCCAGCAGCCAAGATTGGCAGGTTGGTGACTATGGCTACACCTTC. Protein: CASSQDWQVGDYGYTF. The chain carries TRBV4-3 and TRBJ1-2, with D uncertain. The length of the CDR3 is 16 residues. The V gene's germline CDR1 is LGHNA and CDR2 YSLEER. The V and J ends lost 0 bases and 3 bases respectively, with 14 bases between them.

This clone occurred once. The V and J genes are TRBV6-6 and TRBJ2-3, with D maybe TRBD2 (5 bases). There are 14 residues in the CDR3. CDR1 is MNHNY and CDR2 is SVGAGI in the germline V gene (reference sequence). V was shortened by 0 bases and J by 3 bases, with 7 bases between the two germline ends. This chain's CDR3 is CASSYSGVTDTQYF. The CDR3 nucleotides read TGTGCCAGCAGTTACTCCGGGGTTACAGATACGCAGTATTTT.

The chain joins TRBV19 to TRBJ1-3, with TRBD1 matching 7 bases. V shed 7 bases, J shed 4 bases, and the junction held 4 bases outside the gene matches. Germline lookup yields CDR1 LNHDA and CDR2 SQIVND (reference sequence). The CDR3 is 13 residues long. CDR3 bases: TGTGCCAGTATGAGGGGGCACGGAAACACCATATATTTT. Its translation is CASMRGHGNTIYF.

The V gene is TRBV4-3, the J gene TRBJ1-5; tentative D call: TRBD1 (5 bases). V was cut by 1 base and J by 4 bases, with 11 bases left in between. The CDR3 sequence is 15 residues long. Germline CDR1 LGHNA, CDR2 YSLEER. CDR3 in amino acids: CASSQVVKGNQPQHF. In DNA, the CDR3 is TGCGCCAGCAGCCAAGTGGTGAAGGGGAATCAGCCCCAGCATTTT.

The chain recombines TRBV4-2 with TRBJ2-1; 7 nucleotides align to TRBD2. With 4 bases clipped from V and 3 bases from J, the junction kept 6 bases outside the gene matches. In germline, CDR1 is LGHNA, CDR2 YNFKEQ. The CDR3 length is 15 residues. CDR3 DNA: TGTGCCAGCAGCCGGGGCGGGGGAGACTACAATGAGCAGTTCTTC. Its protein product is CASSRGGGDYNEQFF.

V gene TRBV16 combines with J gene TRBJ1-1; D perhaps matches TRBD1 (6 bases). Germline V CDR1 and CDR2: KGHSY, FQNENV. V was shortened by 4 bases and J by 8 bases, with 20 bases between the two germline ends. The CDR3 loop spans 15 amino acids. CDR3 sequence: CASSPDRRQATEAFF. The CDR3 DNA is TGTGCCAGCAGCCCCGATCGCCGACAGGCTACAGAAGCTTTCTTT.

J is TRBJ2-2 and V is TRBV4-2, with D possibly being TRBD2 (5 bases). Germline V gene lookup returns CDR1 LGHNA and CDR2 YNFKEQ. The CDR3 is made up of 15 amino acids. The V gene lost 2 bases and the J gene lost 4 bases, with 11 bases spanning the gap. CDR3 loop: CASSQNTRFTGELFF. The CDR3 coding sequence is TGTGCCAGCAGCCAAAACACTAGATTCACCGGGGAGCTGTTTTTT.

CDR3 protein: CASSPGFTDTQYF. The CDR3 DNA reads as TGTGCCAGCAGCCCAGGGTTCACAGATACGCAGTATTTT. V is TRBV14 and J is TRBJ2-3; the D gene is possibly TRBD1 (5 bases). The V gene's germline CDR1 is SGHDN and CDR2 FVKESK. Trimming took 4 bases from V and 2 from J, leaving 7 bases between them. The CDR3 sequence is 13 residues long.

The chain employs TRBV5-6 and TRBJ2-3, with D tentatively TRBD2 (6 bases). Germline V gene lookup returns CDR1 SGHDT and CDR2 YYEEEE. The CDR3 contains 16 residues. Between the trimmed V and J ends, which lost 4 bases and 0 bases, there was a span of 15 bases. CDR3 sequence reads: CASSLPPGLSTDTQYF. The CDR3 DNA reads TGTGCCAGCAGCCTCCCACCGGGACTTAGCACAGATACGCAGTATTTT.

V is TRBV7-6 and J is TRBJ2-7, with D uncertain. V gave up 3 bases and J gave up 2 bases, with 8 bases separating them. Looked up from germline, CDR1 is SGHVS and CDR2 is FNYEAQ. The length of the CDR3 is 13 residues. CDR3 amino acids: CASSLETAYEQYF. The CDR3 DNA follows: TGTGCCAGCAGCTTGGAGACCGCCTACGAGCAGTACTTC.

Notes on this clone: The same CDR3 also results from other DNA sequences found in this sample. The rearrangement uses TRBV5-6 and TRBJ2-7; D possibly corresponds to TRBD2 (5 bases). Germline V lookup: CDR1 SGHDT, CDR2 YYEEEE. V lost 3 bases and J lost 1, with 8 bases in between. CDR3 length equals 13 residues. CDR3 nucleotides: TGTGCCAGCAGCTACCGCGGGTCCTACGAGCAGTACTTC. It translates to CASSYRGSYEQYF.

This clone came up a few times. CDR3 coding DNA: TGCGCCAGCAGCCAAGACGGGGGACCCTACGAGCAGTACTTC. This sequence encodes CASSQDGGPYEQYF. This rearrangement joins TRBV4-1 to TRBJ2-7; a weak D match, TRBD2 (6 bases). Germline values: CDR1 MGHRA, CDR2 YSYEKL. The ends were cut back, 0 bases at V and 2 bases at J, with 8 bases in the middle. This CDR3 is 14 amino acids long.

This rearrangement joins TRBV10-1 to TRBJ1-1; possible D gene TRBD1, 5 bases. The germline V and J ends were trimmed by 6 bases and 1 base, with 9 bases remaining between them. The CDR3 sequence is 13 residues long. CDR1 and CDR2 (germline): WNHNN, SYGVQD (reference sequence). Written as DNA, the CDR3 is TGCGCCAGCAGCAGGGATCGGAACACTGAAGCTTTCTTT. Its translation is CASSRDRNTEAFF.

The chain recombines TRBV19 with TRBJ1-2; possibly TRBD1 for D (6 bases). Deletions cut 3 bases from V and 6 bases from J, with 14 bases between. This CDR3 is 14 amino acids long. Germline V gene lookup returns CDR1 LNHDA and CDR2 SQIVND (reference sequence). CDR3 DNA: TGTGCCAGTAGTATGTTAGGGACATCGAATGGCTACACCTTC. Amino acid sequence: CASSMLGTSNGYTF.